Following are 23 T cell receptor beta chains from one sample sequenced in a study of regulatory T cells in long-lasting Graves disease. Sequencing libraries for TCR beta were prepared with iRepertoire HTBI primers and Arm-PCR of CDR3 regions. From the multiplex PCR reads, TCRdb called clonotypes with MiXCR, one entry per CDR3 protein. The sample lists 400,000 to 500,000 distinct CDR3 sequences; around 15% were seen once. As for time point: newly diagnosed GD, antithyroid drugs for less than 3 months. Generation of the TCR library employed RNA extracted from PBMCs. These sequences were also reported in another study, on T cells in Graves' hyperthyroidism and ophthalmopathy.

Material: peripheral blood mononuclear cells (PBMCs), obtained at new diagnosis, from a patient treated with antithyroid drugs. These receptors were collected from a woman younger than 30 with Graves disease.

This clonotype was seen a single time. An end of the junction does not agree with germline; a read error may underlie this. The chain uses TRBV29-1 and TRBJ2-3; D is perhaps TRBD1 (7 bases). Per the germline V gene, CDR1 is SQVTM and CDR2 is ANQGSEA. The CDR3 is made up of 15 amino acids. Here the CDR3 reads CSVAPRGVSTDTRYF. CDR3 in DNA: TGCAGCGTTGCCCCCAGGGGGGTTAGCACAGATACGCGGTATTTT.

Remarks on this clonotype: A much larger clone differs from this one at a single base, so this may be a read error. The rearrangement links TRBV11-2 to TRBJ2-2; TRBD1 agrees at 8 bases. The CDR3 covers 14 residues. CDR1 is SGHAT, CDR2 FQNNGV, per germline. V shed 5 bases and J 7 bases; nucleotides not matched to a gene: 6. DNA for the CDR3: TGTGCCAGCAGCCGGACAGGGCCGAGCGGGGAGCTGTTTTTT. It specifies CASSRTGPSGELFF.

This clonotype appeared a few times. CDR3 region: CSVVAGSVDTGELFF. For the CDR3, the DNA is TGCAGCGTCGTCGCTGGTTCAGTCGACACCGGGGAGCTGTTTTTT. The chain is built from TRBV29-1 and TRBJ2-2; D call uncertain. The ends were cut back, 6 bases at V and 3 bases at J, with 17 bases in the middle. The CDR3 spans 15 residues. Germline CDR1 SQVTM, CDR2 ANQGSEA.

This sequence joins TRBV6-1 and TRBJ1-2, with D perhaps TRBD1 (5 bases). Germline assignment: CDR1 MNHNS and CDR2 SASEGT. The CDR3 has 15 residues. V was cut by 6 bases and J by 2 bases, with 16 bases left in between. CDR3 coding DNA: TGTGCCAGCAGCCGGCGAGGGGAAGTGAACTATGGCTACACCTTC. Its translation: CASSRRGEVNYGYTF.

This clonotype was found a few times. V is TRBV7-3 and J is TRBJ2-3, with 11 bases identical to TRBD1. The germline V gene has CDR1 SGHTA and CDR2 FQGTGA. V lost 7 bases and J lost 1; bases outside the gene matches: 10. The CDR3 totals 17 residues. The CDR3 sequence is CASMPPPGQGGTDTQYF. The DNA of the CDR3 is TGTGCCAGCATGCCACCTCCGGGACAGGGGGGCACAGATACGCAGTATTTT. The full variable domain, completed using reference TRBV7-3 and TRBJ2-3, is GAGVSQTPSNKVTEKGKYVELRCDPISGHTALYWYRQSLGQGPEFLIYFQGTGAADDSGLPNDRFFAVRPEGSVSTLKIQRTERGDSAVYLCASMPPPGQGGTDTQYFGPGTRLTVL.

In this sample, this clonotype turned up a few times. This chain uses TRBV24-1 with TRBJ2-1; D is uncertain. Germline CDR1 reads KGHDR; CDR2 reads SFDVKD. Trimming removed 4 bases at V and 0 bases at J, with 21 bases between. This CDR3 is built from 19 residues. In DNA, the CDR3 is TGTGCCACCAGTGACACCAGTTTCTCCAAAGTCTTCTCCTACAATGAGCAGTTCTTC. The encoded protein is CATSDTSFSKVFSYNEQFF.

This clonotype was picked up one time. The chain couples TRBV6-5 to TRBJ1-6, with D possibly matching TRBD1 (6 bases). Trimming removed 4 bases from V and 3 bases from J, with 7 bases in between. Germline CDR1 reads MNHEY; CDR2 reads SVGAGI. This CDR3 region has 14 residues. The CDR3, as DNA: TGTGCCAGCAGTTCGGACAGCTATAATTCACCCCTCCACTTT. Its protein is CASSSDSYNSPLHF.

The chain couples TRBV4-2 to TRBJ1-1, with 7 bases that match TRBD1. The CDR3 consists of 16 residues. The ends lost 1 base at V and 4 bases at J; junction bases unmatched: 9. Germline V gives CDR1 LGHNA, CDR2 YNFKEQ. Here the CDR3 reads CASSQVFSGGLTEAFF. In nucleotides, the CDR3 is TGTGCCAGCAGCCAAGTTTTCTCAGGGGGGCTCACTGAAGCTTTCTTT.

A few counts support this clonotype. V usage is TRBV12-3 or TRBV12-4 and J usage is TRBJ2-3; 8 nucleotides line up with TRBD2. CDR3 size: 11 residues. J lost 4 bases, V lost 11 bases, and 2 bases had no gene match. The CDR3 nucleotides are TGTGCCTCGGGAGGGGCAGATACGCAGTATTTT. The encoded protein is CASGGADTQYF.

This clonotype was detected a few times. This chain links TRBV9 with TRBJ2-7; 8 bases are shared with TRBD1. The CDR3 extends over 15 amino acids. Per the germline V gene, CDR1 is SGDLS and CDR2 is YYNGEE. V shed 0 bases and J 3 bases; nucleotides not matched to a gene: 5. CDR3 loop: CASSVGRQGSYEQYF. CDR3 nucleotides: TGTGCCAGCAGCGTAGGGCGACAGGGGAGCTACGAGCAGTACTTC.

This clonotype came up many times. The chain links TRBV6-5 to TRBJ2-7, with 7 bases matching TRBD1. Germline V lookup: CDR1 MNHEY, CDR2 SVGAGI. The V gene end was trimmed by 0 bases and the J gene end by 0 bases; junction bases not matched to a gene: 11. The CDR3 contains 18 residues. CDR3 in DNA: TGTGCCAGCAGTTACTCGAAGAGTCTCCGGGACAGCTCCTACGAGCAGTACTTC. Its protein is CASSYSKSLRDSSYEQYF.

Of note for this clonotype: The junction departs from germline at one end; a sequencing error may be responsible. The rearrangement joins TRBV6-1 to TRBJ2-2; maybe TRBD2 (5 bases). Germline V gene data show CDR1 as MNHNS and CDR2 as SASEGT. The CDR3 has 17 residues. Here the CDR3 DNA reads TGTGCCAGCAGTGAATTTCAGATAATCGCGAACACCGGGGAGCTGTCTTTT. This codes for CASSEFQIIANTGELSF.

This chain links TRBV6-2 or TRBV6-3 with TRBJ1-1, with D tentatively TRBD1 (5 bases). CDR1 is MNHEY, CDR2 SVGEGT, per germline. V was trimmed by 6 bases and J by 3 bases, leaving 20 bases between them. The CDR3 is 16 residues long. CDR3 sequence (DNA): TGTGCCAGCAGACCTTACAAGGCAGGGTCGGACACTGAAGCTTTCTTT. Translated, it gives CASRPYKAGSDTEAFF.

This clonotype came up a few times. A read error is possible here, since a much larger clone lies one base away. V and J are TRBV20-1 and TRBJ1-1; no firm D call. Germline-derived CDR1 and CDR2 are DFQATT and SNEGSKA (reference sequence). The CDR3 totals 13 residues. The CDR3, as DNA: TGCAGTGCTATGATTGACTTGAACACTGGAGCTTTCTTT. It is translated as CSAMIDLNTGAFF.

J is TRBJ2-1 and V is TRBV29-1; 9 bases align to TRBD1. Germline V CDR1 and CDR2: SQVTM, ANQGSEA. The CDR3 consists of 13 residues. V trimming: 8 bases; J trimming: 5 bases; junction bases outside the gene matches: 7. CDR3 residues: CSLGQGINNEQFF. CDR3 DNA: TGCAGCCTCGGACAGGGGATCAACAATGAGCAGTTCTTC.

The chain employs TRBV5-1 and TRBJ2-2; 8 bases line up with TRBD2. In germline, CDR1 is SGHRS, CDR2 YFSETQ. CDR3 length equals 16 residues. V was clipped by 7 bases and J by 3 bases; unmatched bases: 11. The CDR3 nucleotides are TGCGCCAGCCGGCAGGATGGCGGGAGGCACACCGGGGAGCTGTTTTTT. Encoded protein: CASRQDGGRHTGELFF.

Concerning this clonotype: This may be a read error, as it is one base from a much larger clone. This rearrangement joins TRBV20-1 to TRBJ1-5; 8 positions agree with TRBD1. This CDR3 has 13 residues. CDR1 is DFQATT and CDR2 is SNEGSKA in the germline V gene (reference sequence). In DNA form, the CDR3 reads TGCAGCGCTCAGGGGGCGCAAAGTCAGCCCCAGCATTTT. Amino acid sequence: CSAQGAQSQPQHF.

This clonotype was observed at least ten times. V is TRBV6-5 and J is TRBJ1-5, with D unclear. The germline V and J ends were trimmed by 8 bases and 0 bases, with 11 bases remaining between them. This CDR3 comprises 14 residues. Germline CDR1 reads MNHEY; CDR2 reads SVGAGI. CDR3 in amino acids: CASGSSISNQPQHF. In DNA form, the CDR3 reads TGTGCCAGCGGTTCCTCGATTAGCAATCAGCCCCAGCATTTT.

The table lists this clonotype with many counts. The rearrangement links TRBV5-1 to TRBJ2-7; the D call may be TRBD1 or TRBD2 (6 bases each). The V end was cut by 4 bases, the J end by 5 bases, with 16 bases between. The CDR3 is made up of 14 amino acids. Germline CDR1 reads SGHRS; CDR2 reads YFSETQ. CDR3 bases: TGCGCCAGCAGCGGGCCCCACGGGGGCGACGAGCAGTACTTC. Amino acids: CASSGPHGGDEQYF. Together with reference TRBV5-1 and TRBJ2-7, the CDR3 gives the full variable domain: KAGVTQTPRYLIKTRGQQVTLSCSPISGHRSVSWYQQTPGQGLQFLFEYFSETQRNKGNFPGRFSGRQFSNSRSEMNVSTLELGDSALYLCASSGPHGGDEQYFGPGTRLTVT.

The gene calls are TRBV6-1 and TRBJ1-2; D possibly corresponds to TRBD1 (6 bases). Germline CDR1 reads MNHNS; CDR2 reads SASEGT. CDR3 length equals 12 residues. V was pared by 7 bases and J by 4 bases, with 10 bases between. CDR3 bases: TGTGCCAGCACACAGGGACCCTATGGCTACACCTTC. It is translated as CASTQGPYGYTF.

The sample holds many counts of this clonotype. CDR3 nucleotides: TGTGCCAGCAGTACGACAGGGGAGGGCAATCAGCCCCAGCATTTT. This encodes CASSTTGEGNQPQHF. The chain employs TRBV28 and TRBJ1-5, with 8 bases identical to TRBD1. Germline V gene data show CDR1 as MDHEN and CDR2 as SYDVKM. There are 15 residues in the CDR3. The V and J ends lost 5 bases and 2 bases, in that order; junction bases with no gene match: 5. Combining the CDR3 with reference TRBV28 and TRBJ1-5 gives the whole variable domain DVKVTQSSRYLVKRTGEKVFLECVQDMDHENMFWYRQDPGLGLRLIYFSYDVKMKEKGDIPEGYSVSREKKERFSLILESASTNQTSMYLCASSTTGEGNQPQHFGDGTRLSIL.

The chain carries TRBV3-1 and TRBJ2-4; D is ambiguous. CDR3 length equals 15 residues. Trimming took 2 bases from V and 10 from J, leaving 18 bases between them. Germline CDR1 reads LGHDT; CDR2 reads YNNKEL (reference sequence). The CDR3 spells CASSQFSSRSGIQYF. The CDR3 nucleotides read TGTGCCAGCAGCCAATTTTCGTCTCGAAGTGGTATTCAGTACTTC.

Only one count was recorded for this clonotype. The chain's CDR3 is CASSQGRLARNTGELFF. In DNA, the CDR3 is TGCGCCAGCAGCCAAGGGCGACTAGCGAGGAACACCGGGGAGCTGTTTTTT. This sequence joins TRBV4-3 and TRBJ2-2, with TRBD2 matching over 8 bases. CDR3 size: 17 residues. With 1 base clipped from V and 1 base from J, the junction kept 5 bases outside the gene matches. The germline CDR1 and CDR2 sequences are LGHNA and YSLEER.